This T cell receptor beta chain originates from a study of cytomegalovirus exposure and HLA in healthy donors. Study details: Sequencing of about 179 million T cells in an earlier analysis found around 100 million unique TCR beta sequences.

General study points: Versus the roughly 700-donor mean, an Asian-associated ancestry cluster reportedly showed fewer N-insertions in a later analysis. When presence/absence was analysed, sequencing depth was taken to be roughly uniform across donors.

Points on this clone: The antigen is undetermined.

The study ran its PCR with 60 Vbeta and 13 Jbeta primers. Libraries were prepared by immunoSEQ multiplex PCR; TCRdb keeps only in-frame clonotypes and omits some of them. The sample consists of some 180,000 clones, roughly 80% of them appearing once. Losses at the gene ends were 6 bases for V and 5 bases for J; bases not matched to a gene: 8. The CDR3 runs 15 residues. CDR1 SNHLY and CDR2 FYNNEI come from the germline V gene. What was sequenced was PBMCs. J is TRBJ2-1 and V is TRBV2, with TRBD2 matching over 9 bases. The TCR was taken from a girl aged 10 to 17 in good health and CMV-seropositive. The CDR3 region is CASRRASGTHNEQFF. The CDR3, as DNA: TGTGCCAGCAGACGAGCTAGCGGGACCCACAATGAGCAGTTCTTC.